These 24 T cell receptor beta chains were sequenced from one sample in a study of CD8 T cells in Susac syndrome. Random-hexamer reverse transcription was applied to about 0.5 to 1 ug RNA. TCRdb used MiXCR to reprocess the immunoSEQ multiplex PCR reads, holding one entry per CDR3 protein. The profile shows roughly 120,000 distinct CDR3 sequences, around 94% of them singletons. Sequences were obtained from CD4+ T cells from PBMCs. The receptor source for this set is a human donor with multiple sclerosis.

V usage is TRBV20-1 and J usage is TRBJ1-3; D might be TRBD1 (5 bases). This CDR3 comprises 13 residues. Germline V gives CDR1 DFQATT, CDR2 SNEGSKA (reference sequence). Trimming cost V 1 base and J 7 bases, with 11 bases left between them. CDR3 DNA: TGCAGTGCTAGAGCTCCCGGGACGAACACCATATATTTT. Translated: CSARAPGTNTIYF.

This clonotype was counted once. J is TRBJ2-1 and V is TRBV2, with D perhaps TRBD2 (7 bases). The ends were cut back, 6 bases at V and 7 bases at J, with 16 bases in the middle. The CDR3 totals 14 residues. Germline lookup yields CDR1 SNHLY and CDR2 FYNNEI. CDR3 in amino acids: CASRMGHGGNEQFF. CDR3 in DNA: TGTGCCAGCAGAATGGGACACGGGGGGAATGAGCAGTTCTTC.

The rearrangement links TRBV7-2 to TRBJ1-1; D is undetermined. The CDR3 contains 13 residues. V shed 5 bases and J shed 5 bases, with 12 bases lying between them. Germline lookup yields CDR1 SGHTA and CDR2 FQGNSA. CDR3 sequence (DNA): TGTGCCAGCAGCGCAACAAAGAGGACTGAAGCTTTCTTT. This gives the protein CASSATKRTEAFF. The variable domain in full, with the rest retrieved from reference TRBV7-2 and TRBJ1-1, is GAGVSQSPSNKVTEKGKDVELRCDPISGHTALYWYRQSLGQGLEFLIYFQGNSAPDKSGLPSDRFSAERTGGSVSTLTIQRTQQEDSAVYLCASSATKRTEAFFGQGTRLTVV.

The chain uses TRBV20-1 and TRBJ2-4; D unresolved. V lost 3 bases and J lost 7, with 10 bases in between. Germline CDR1 DFQATT, CDR2 SNEGSKA (reference sequence). There are 12 residues in the CDR3. The CDR3 DNA reads TGCAGTGCTAGTAGGTCTTCGAACATTCAGTACTTC. Protein sequence: CSASRSSNIQYF.

The chain carries TRBV19 and TRBJ1-1, with D tentatively TRBD1 (6 bases). The CDR3 loop spans 13 amino acids. The germline V gene has CDR1 LNHDA and CDR2 SQIVND (reference sequence). V shed 3 bases and J shed 8 bases, with 13 bases lying between them. The CDR3 loop reads CASSMLQGAEAFF. For the CDR3, the DNA is TGTGCCAGTAGTATGTTACAGGGCGCCGAAGCTTTCTTT.

The chain's CDR3 is CAGRTSGIYEQYF. The CDR3 coding sequence is TGTGCCGGGCGGACTAGCGGGATCTACGAGCAGTACTTC. This sequence joins TRBV2 and TRBJ2-7, with 12 positions matching TRBD2. Losses at the gene ends were 11 bases for V and 3 bases for J; bases not matched to a gene: 5. The CDR3 is made up of 13 amino acids. Germline V lookup: CDR1 SNHLY, CDR2 FYNNEI.

This clonotype was found once. The V and J genes are TRBV30 and TRBJ1-2; D is undetermined. Germline V gene lookup returns CDR1 GTSNPN and CDR2 SVGIG (reference sequence). The CDR3 sequence is 12 residues long. Trimming cost V 0 bases and J 3 bases, with 5 bases left between them. The CDR3 DNA follows: TGTGCCTGGAGTGTTGGAGACTATGGCTACACCTTC. This translates into CAWSVGDYGYTF.

The J gene is TRBJ2-1, the V gene TRBV5-1; D gene uncertain. The CDR3 is 16 amino acids. Trimming took 0 bases from V and 0 from J, leaving 10 bases between them. The germline V gene encodes CDR1 SGHRS and CDR2 YFSETQ. As DNA, the CDR3 is TGCGCCAGCAGCTTGGTTGCGTCGAGCTCCTACAATGAGCAGTTCTTC. As protein: CASSLVASSSYNEQFF. Drawing the rest from reference TRBV5-1 and TRBJ2-1, the complete variable domain is KAGVTQTPRYLIKTRGQQVTLSCSPISGHRSVSWYQQTPGQGLQFLFEYFSETQRNKGNFPGRFSGRQFSNSRSEMNVSTLELGDSALYLCASSLVASSSYNEQFFGPGTRLTVL.

The chain joins TRBV5-1 to TRBJ1-1; 9 nucleotides align to TRBD1. The V gene's germline CDR1 is SGHRS and CDR2 YFSETQ. Trimming removed 1 base from V and 1 base from J; junction bases left unmatched: 8. There are 17 residues in the CDR3. CDR3 protein: CASSLLQGAIWNTEAFF. CDR3 DNA: TGCGCCAGCAGCTTGTTACAGGGGGCTATTTGGAACACTGAAGCTTTCTTT.

The V gene is TRBV20-1, the J gene TRBJ2-7; 9 bases match TRBD2. J lost 0 bases, V lost 4 bases, and 10 bases had no gene match. In germline, CDR1 is DFQATT, CDR2 SNEGSKA (reference sequence). This CDR3 comprises 16 residues. CDR3 DNA sequence: TGCAGTGCTAAATTAGCGGGAGTGATTCTCTCCTACGAGCAGTACTTC. Protein product: CSAKLAGVILSYEQYF.

The gene calls are TRBV4-3 and TRBJ2-3, with 9 bases aligning to TRBD1. CDR1 and CDR2 (germline): LGHNA, YSLEER. The junction had 6 bases not matched to a gene; V was cut back by 1 base and J by 1 base. The CDR3 is 17 amino acids. DNA of the CDR3: TGCGCCAGCAGCCAAGGGTTGTGGACAGGGGGCACAGATACGCAGTATTTT. As protein: CASSQGLWTGGTDTQYF.

The V call is TRBV27, the J call TRBJ2-3, with TRBD2 matching over 8 bases. The germline V gene encodes CDR1 MNHEY and CDR2 SMNVEV (reference sequence). The CDR3 loop spans 18 amino acids. Trimming took 1 base from V and 1 from J; bases not matched to a gene: 10. This chain's CDR3 is CASSLFLPAGVGTDTQYF. The CDR3 nucleotides are TGTGCCAGCAGTTTATTCCTTCCAGCGGGAGTGGGCACAGATACGCAGTATTTT.

The chain recombines TRBV7-2 with TRBJ2-7; D is uncertain. V shed 3 bases and J shed 7 bases, with 13 bases lying between them. Looked up from germline, CDR1 is SGHTA and CDR2 is FQGNSA. The CDR3 has 13 amino acids. The CDR3 sequence: CASSFLGPREQYF. DNA of the CDR3: TGTGCCAGCAGCTTTCTCGGACCCAGGGAGCAGTACTTC.

The genes are TRBV7-2 and TRBJ2-3; 11 nucleotides agree with TRBD2. Trimming at V came to 5 bases and at J to 6 bases, leaving 10 bases not matched to a gene. Germline CDR1 SGHTA, CDR2 FQGNSA. This CDR3 has 16 amino acids. CDR3 sequence (DNA): TGTGCCAGCAGCCCAGGACTAGCGGGTGCATCGGATACGCAGTATTTT. It specifies CASSPGLAGASDTQYF. Combining the CDR3 with reference TRBV7-2 and TRBJ2-3 gives the whole variable domain GAGVSQSPSNKVTEKGKDVELRCDPISGHTALYWYRQSLGQGLEFLIYFQGNSAPDKSGLPSDRFSAERTGGSVSTLTIQRTQQEDSAVYLCASSPGLAGASDTQYFGPGTRLTVL.

V is TRBV7-9 and J is TRBJ2-7, with 8 bases aligning to TRBD2. This CDR3 region has 14 residues. Looked up from germline, CDR1 is SEHNR and CDR2 is FQNEAQ (reference sequence). V gave up 1 base and J gave up 2 bases; unmatched junction bases: 1. The CDR3 nucleotides read TGTGCCAGCAGCTTAGGTAGCGGGGCCTACGAGCAGTACTTC. This codes for CASSLGSGAYEQYF.

The chain is built from TRBV30 and TRBJ2-4; D perhaps matches TRBD2 (6 bases). Germline values: CDR1 GTSNPN, CDR2 SVGIG (reference sequence). V lost 5 bases to trimming and J lost 1 base, with 21 bases between them. The CDR3 totals 17 residues. CDR3 in DNA: TGTGCCTGGGGTGGTCGGGAGTTGGAAGCGGCCAAAAACATTCAGTACTTC. Its translation: CAWGGRELEAAKNIQYF.

The chain has TRBV7-3 and TRBJ2-1; 11 bases match TRBD2. Germline V CDR1 and CDR2: SGHTA, FQGTGA. V gave up 6 bases and J gave up 2 bases; unmatched junction bases: 6. The CDR3 is made up of 16 amino acids. In nucleotides, the CDR3 is TGTGCCAGCAGTATCTTAGCGGGGGGGCCCTACAATGAGCAGTTCTTC. Translating gives CASSILAGGPYNEQFF. The full variable domain, rest sourced from reference TRBV7-3 and TRBJ2-1, is GAGVSQTPSNKVTEKGKYVELRCDPISGHTALYWYRQSLGQGPEFLIYFQGTGAADDSGLPNDRFFAVRPEGSVSTLKIQRTERGDSAVYLCASSILAGGPYNEQFFGPGTRLTVL.

The V call is TRBV3-1, the J call TRBJ2-7; a possible D gene is TRBD1 (6 bases). Per the germline V gene, CDR1 is LGHDT and CDR2 is YNNKEL (reference sequence). V lost 1 base and J lost 6, with 13 bases in between. The CDR3 is 14 amino acids. The DNA of the CDR3 is TGTGCCAGCAGCCAAGGGGACACGGGCTCCGAGCAGTACTTC. Encoded protein: CASSQGDTGSEQYF.

This chain connects TRBV12-3 or TRBV12-4 to TRBJ1-1, with D perhaps TRBD1 (5 bases). V lost 5 bases to trimming and J lost 1 base, with 8 bases between them. This CDR3 is 13 amino acids long. CDR3 nucleotides: TGTGCCAGCAGTCGACAGCAGAACACTGAAGCTTTCTTT. Protein sequence: CASSRQQNTEAFF.

This chain links TRBV5-1 with TRBJ2-7; 10 bases agree with TRBD1. With 9 bases clipped from V and 6 bases from J, the junction kept 12 bases outside the gene matches. CDR3 length: 14 residues. Germline V gene lookup returns CDR1 SGHRS and CDR2 YFSETQ. In DNA form, the CDR3 reads TGCGCCACTCAAATCGGGACAGGGGCGGCCGAGCAGTACTTC. Protein sequence: CATQIGTGAAEQYF.

The chain couples TRBV19 to TRBJ1-1; 7 bases agree with TRBD1. CDR1 is LNHDA, CDR2 SQIVND, per germline (reference sequence). There are 13 residues in the CDR3. After removal of 9 bases from V and 5 bases from J, the junction contained 9 bases not matched to a gene. This chain's CDR3 is CASRQQGMTEAFF. The CDR3 nucleotides are TGTGCCAGCAGGCAACAGGGGATGACTGAAGCTTTCTTT.

The chain employs TRBV4-2 and TRBJ2-4; TRBD2 matches at 7 bases. This CDR3 comprises 13 residues. V shed 3 bases, J shed 5 bases, and the junction held 1 base outside the gene matches. CDR1 and CDR2 from the germline V gene are LGHNA and YNFKEQ. CDR3: CASSQGGENIQYF. DNA for the CDR3: TGTGCCAGCAGCCAGGGGGGGGAAAACATTCAGTACTTC.

The chain employs TRBV28 and TRBJ2-3; 7 bases match TRBD2. The trim removed 7 bases at V and 4 bases at J, leaving 8 bases unmatched. This CDR3 comprises 14 residues. Looked up from germline, CDR1 is MDHEN and CDR2 is SYDVKM. DNA for the CDR3: TGTGCCAGCACCGAAGCGGGAAGATCAGATACGCAGTATTTT. Its protein is CASTEAGRSDTQYF.

V gene TRBV7-3 combines with J gene TRBJ2-2; TRBD2 aligns across 9 bases. V trimming: 5 bases; J trimming: 5 bases; junction bases outside the gene matches: 6. CDR1 and CDR2 from the germline V gene are SGHTA and FQGTGA. The CDR3 consists of 15 residues. The CDR3 reads CASSPGTSRTGELFF. CDR3 nucleotides: TGTGCCAGCAGCCCTGGGACTAGCAGGACCGGGGAGCTGTTTTTT.